This TCR beta chain was sequenced for a study of T-cell memory formation after mild COVID-19. TCRdb fed the 5' RACE reads into MiXCR, producing one record per CDR3 protein. The table records 450,000 or so distinct CDR3 sequences, 20% of them present only once. V trimming: 4 bases; J trimming: 2 bases; junction bases outside the gene matches: 9. CDR3 size: 16 residues. Per the germline V gene, CDR1 is SQVTM and CDR2 is ANQGSEA. This clonotype has more than one count but fewer than ten. The sequence came from an adult woman who had mild COVID-19 (a few samples of this study predate the infection). Cell type and time point are not known. The material sequenced was PBMCs or a T cell subset sorted from them (not recorded which). J is TRBJ2-7 and V is TRBV29-1; 12 bases align to TRBD2. For the CDR3, the DNA is TGCAGCGTTGGAAATTATCTAGCGGGAGGGCCCTACGAGCAGTACTTC. Residues: CSVGNYLAGGPYEQYF.